This T cell receptor beta chain emerged from a study of cytomegalovirus exposure and HLA in healthy donors. Broader study findings: The finding came from a later analysis; first-cohort TCR clusters tended to co-occur in the 120 or so validation repertoires.

The CDR3 loop spans 18 amino acids. Profiled with immunoSEQ multiplex PCR; TCRdb holds only in-frame clones, not every one. This table holds approximately 88,000 clones, approximately 96% found once. Notes on this clone: Its target is unknown.

The specimen sequenced was PBMCs. The chain recombines TRBV1 with TRBJ1-1; no DNA check was done on the table's D call, TRBD1. TRBV1 constitutes a pseudogene. This clonotype was obtained from a woman aged 18-35 years in good health and CMV-seronegative. In DNA form, the CDR3 reads TGCACCAGCAGCCCAGGTCTGGATCTATGCCAGCTCAACACTGAAGCTTTCTTT. Its protein is CTSSPGLDLCQLNTEAFF.